This TCR beta chain comes out of a study of CD8 T cells in Susac syndrome (dated by TCRdb to between 2018 and 2020). For the wider study: The study used repertoire sequencing to test whether antigen drove CD8+ T cell activation and differentiation in Susac syndrome.

Peripheral blood CD8+ and CD4+ T cells from healthy donors, Susac syndrome patients and multiple sclerosis patients were profiled using high-throughput TCR beta sequencing. Multiple sclerosis controls were treatment-naive patients with stable or active relapsing-remitting disease fulfilling revised McDonald criteria. Bulk CD8+ and CD4+ T cells were purified by magnetic negative isolation, whereas CD8+ TEMRA cells were enriched by FACS. Blood was drawn into EDTA tubes, processed within 24 hours, and PBMCs were isolated by density gradient centrifugation. PBMCs destined for TCR sequencing were cryopreserved in liquid nitrogen and later thawed in a 37 °C water bath. The sorted or isolated CD4+, CD8+ and CD8+ TEMRA cells reached a purity of at least 90%. RNA was extracted using the RNeasy kit, and about 0.5 to 1 ug of the RNA was reverse transcribed with random hexamers. TCR beta CDR3 regions were amplified with the immunoSEQ multiplex PCR assay covering 54 Vbeta and 13 Jbeta segments. PCR amplification bias was corrected by using a synthetic template baseline for primer optimization and computational correction. Per the source publication's procedure: Reads were annotated to V, D and J genes per IMGT and analyzed with immunoSEQ Analyzer, keeping only productive sequences. To calculate clonality, Shannon entropy was normalized by log2 of the number of productive unique sequences and then subtracted from one. For each patient and control, public and private clones were evaluated among the 100 most prevalent clones. Clones were defined as Susac-specific when absent from the healthy and MS cohorts, from approximately 1,100 published viral clones and from other ImmuneACCESS disease sequences. TCRdb reprocessing: public reads trimmed at Q25 with fastp, clones called with MiXCR, in-frame beta chains kept. Rows with one shared CDR3 protein collapse into an entry with the most common genes and DNA. In this record, the V and J calls reflect TCRdb's handling and not the investigators' own analysis. The sample has hundreds of thousands of distinct CDR3 sequences on record, 95% of them singletons. The top ten clones comprise around 0.099% of the sample.

From its cysteine to its phenylalanine, the CDR3 spans 14 amino acids. Here the CDR3 DNA is all that survives: 42 bases in frame from base 1. V is reduced by 5 bases and J by 6 bases, leaving a spacing of 14 bases between them. The germline V gene (reference sequence) sets CDR1 to MNHEY and CDR2 to SMNVEV. Note on this clonotype: What this receptor recognizes is not known. No quality values exist for individual bases; no much larger clone is one base distant.

Overall study outcomes, separate from this receptor: The TCR sequencing and HLA analysis was acknowledged to have included a relatively small number of individuals.

The receptor comes from a human donor with multiple sclerosis. The rearrangement joined TRBV27 to TRBJ2-1, and TRBD1 may be the D gene, going by 6 matching bases. Sequenced sample: CD4+ T cells from PBMCs. DNA sequence: TGTGCCAGCAGTACCAGGGGACCTCTCAATGAGCAGTTCTTC. Its translation reads: CASSTRGPLNEQFF.